The clone carrying this TCR beta chain was seen only a few times. Antigen: not known. This specimen belongs to a study of T cell repertoires in cytomegalovirus infection. On the study more broadly: An indication of both CMV infection and matching HLA type came from public TCR beta signatures.

MiXCR, applied by TCRdb to the reads, yields one record per CDR3 protein. Of more than 500,000 distinct CDR3 sequences in the sample, more than 15% are singletons; the top ten hold 24%. The study, taken as a whole, reports: There were HLA-C-restricted CMV-specific TCR beta clonotypes dominating the ex vivo response. Adding up the frequency of public TCR beta families identified people who carried CMV plus the relevant HLA.

The specimen sequenced was CD8+ T cells from PBMCs. This TCR derives from a human donor in good health (CMV status not recorded). Some clones in this sample may be carry-over from other donors' samples.

Here the CDR3 DNA reads TGTGCCAGCAGCGGTACCTTCACAGGGACGGACGGTGGCTACACCTTC. Protein: CASSGTFTGTDGGYTF. The chain joins TRBV9 to TRBJ1-2; the D gene is possibly TRBD1 (6 bases). Trimming took 3 bases from V and 7 from J, leaving 22 bases between them. Germline loops: CDR1 SGDLS, CDR2 YYNGEE. This CDR3 has 16 amino acids.